This T cell receptor beta chain was found in a study of graft-versus-host responses after intestinal transplantation. As for the study in general: Multivisceral, liver-intestinal, or isolated intestinal grafts went to recipients.

General study points: GvH clones were found in recipient marrow; some appeared first in ileum or blood.

For this clone: The antigen is not known.

The protocol was immunoSEQ multiplex PCR, while the TCRdb copy is restricted to in-frame clones and leaves out a portion. The sample carries around 50,000 clones, 80% to 90% recorded once. The source of this sequence is a human donor who was the organ donor for an intestinal transplant. The source was unstimulated CD4+ T cells sorted from spleen or lymph node cells, collected before transplant.

CDR3 sequence reads: CASSSTGVVTGELFF. The CDR3 DNA is TGTGCCAGCAGCTCGACAGGGGTGGTCACCGGGGAGCTGTTTTTT. This rearrangement joins TRBV28 to TRBJ2-2; 8 nucleotides align to TRBD1. Trimming at V came to 6 bases and at J to 4 bases, leaving 7 bases not matched to a gene. The germline V gene has CDR1 MDHEN and CDR2 SYDVKM. This CDR3 spans 15 amino acids.